Below are 23 T cell receptor beta chains sequenced from a single sample in a study of cytomegalovirus exposure and HLA in healthy donors. The study ran its PCR with 60 Vbeta and 13 Jbeta primers. TCRdb keeps only in-frame clones here, not all; method: immunoSEQ multiplex PCR. The sample contains around 140,000 clones, over 65% of which appear only once. Sequencing was performed on PBMCs. The origin of the receptors is a female donor in good health and CMV-seropositive.

This rearrangement joins TRBV2 to TRBJ1-4, with D possibly matching TRBD1 (5 bases). CDR1 is SNHLY and CDR2 is FYNNEI in the germline V gene. This CDR3 spans 13 amino acids. The V end was cut by 4 bases, the J end by 7 bases, with 10 bases between. DNA for the CDR3: TGTGCCAGCAGTGTCAGGGTCGGTGAAAAACTGTTTTTT. Its protein is CASSVRVGEKLFF.

The chain couples TRBV19 to TRBJ1-6, with D hard to call. V lost 7 bases to trimming and J lost 8 bases, with 15 bases between them. Germline CDR1 is LNHDA and CDR2 is SQIVND (reference sequence). The length of the CDR3 is 14 residues. In DNA, the CDR3 is TGTGCCAGTACGGGGTCCCCCGGGGATTCACCCCTCCACTTT. Translation gives CASTGSPGDSPLHF.

Of note for this clone: The same CDR3 can be traced to other DNA sequences in this sample. The genes are TRBV5-1 and TRBJ2-2; 10 bases match TRBD2. The CDR3 sequence is 15 residues long. CDR1 SGHRS and CDR2 YFSETQ come from the germline V gene. With V trimmed by 2 bases and J by 4 bases, 2 bases remained unmatched. This chain's CDR3 is CASSLGTSATGELFF. CDR3 bases: TGCGCCAGCAGCTTAGGGACTAGCGCCACCGGGGAGCTGTTTTTT.

V usage is TRBV5-1 and J usage is TRBJ1-1; D is possibly TRBD1 (6 bases). This CDR3 has 15 residues. V lost 4 bases to trimming and J lost 3 bases, with 16 bases between them. CDR1 SGHRS and CDR2 YFSETQ come from the germline V gene. CDR3 bases: TGCGCCAGCAGCCCCTTGGGGGCGAGGGACACTGAAGCTTTCTTT. Translation: CASSPLGARDTEAFF. Full variable domain (rest looked up from reference TRBV5-1 and TRBJ1-1): KAGVTQTPRYLIKTRGQQVTLSCSPISGHRSVSWYQQTPGQGLQFLFEYFSETQRNKGNFPGRFSGRQFSNSRSEMNVSTLELGDSALYLCASSPLGARDTEAFFGQGTRLTVV.

The chain has TRBV5-4 and TRBJ1-4; 7 bases are shared with TRBD1. The V gene's germline CDR1 is SGHNT and CDR2 YYREEE (reference sequence). The trim removed 0 bases at V and 8 bases at J, leaving 1 base unmatched. The CDR3 has 13 amino acids. The CDR3 nucleotides read TGTGCCAGCAGCTTGGAGACAGGGGAAAAACTGTTTTTT. Translated: CASSLETGEKLFF.

The chain has TRBV9 and TRBJ2-7, with a weak D call TRBD2 (6 bases). V was trimmed by 2 bases and J by 0 bases, leaving 12 bases between them. The length of the CDR3 is 15 residues. Germline-derived CDR1 and CDR2 are SGDLS and YYNGEE. DNA for the CDR3: TGTGCCAGCAGCGTTAGTAGCGGAACCTCCTACGAGCAGTACTTC. The encoded protein is CASSVSSGTSYEQYF. Full variable domain (remainder filled in from reference TRBV9 and TRBJ2-7): DSGVTQTPKHLITATGQRVTLRCSPRSGDLSVYWYQQSLDQGLQFLIQYYNGEERAKGNILERFSAQQFPDLHSELNLSSLELGDSALYFCASSVSSGTSYEQYFGPGTRLTVT.

The J gene is TRBJ1-1, the V gene TRBV29-1; D might be TRBD1 (6 bases). Trimming pared 0 bases from V and 7 bases from J, leaving 15 bases between. The germline V gene encodes CDR1 SQVTM and CDR2 ANQGSEA. This CDR3 contains 14 residues. CDR3 residues: CSVEDVSTGYEAFF. The CDR3 DNA follows: TGCAGCGTTGAAGATGTTTCGACAGGCTATGAAGCTTTCTTT. The complete variable domain, with remaining parts taken from reference TRBV29-1 and TRBJ1-1, reads SAVISQKPSRDICQRGTSLTIQCQVDSQVTMMFWYRQQPGQSLTLIATANQGSEATYESGFVIDKFPISRPNLTFSTLTVSNMSPEDSSIYLCSVEDVSTGYEAFFGQGTRLTVV.

The V gene is TRBV6-5, the J gene TRBJ2-4; D uncertain. The CDR3 is 14 amino acids. The V gene's germline CDR1 is MNHEY and CDR2 SVGAGI. The V gene lost 5 bases and the J gene lost 3 bases, with 11 bases spanning the gap. The DNA of the CDR3 is TGTGCCAGCAGTAGACTGGAAGGCAAAAACATTCAGTACTTC. Amino acid sequence: CASSRLEGKNIQYF.

This chain links TRBV19 with TRBJ2-3, with 7 bases lining up with TRBD2. J gave up 0 bases and V 6 bases, and 3 bases lay outside the gene matches. The CDR3 has 14 residues. From germline, CDR1 is LNHDA and CDR2 SQIVND (reference sequence). DNA of the CDR3: TGTGCCAGTAGGGGGCGGGGGAGCACAGATACGCAGTATTTT. Its protein product is CASRGRGSTDTQYF. Full variable domain (outside the CDR3, taken from reference TRBV19 and TRBJ2-3): DGGITQSPKYLFRKEGQNVTLSCEQNLNHDAMYWYRQDPGQGLRLIYYSQIVNDFQKGDIAEGYSVSREKKESFPLTVTSAQKNPTAFYLCASRGRGSTDTQYFGPGTRLTVL.

This clone occurred a few times. CDR3 residues: CASSLVRLAGREQFF. The DNA for the CDR3 is TGTGCCAGCAGCTTAGTCCGACTAGCGGGACGGGAGCAGTTCTTC. The gene calls are TRBV7-9 and TRBJ2-1; TRBD2 matches 11 bases. The junction had 6 bases not matched to a gene; V was cut back by 1 base and J by 10 bases. From germline, CDR1 is SEHNR and CDR2 FQNEAQ (reference sequence). The CDR3 has 15 residues.

The rearrangement joins TRBV28 to TRBJ1-2; possibly TRBD1 for D (6 bases). V was shortened by 8 bases and J by 1 base, with 17 bases between the two germline ends. This CDR3 is 15 amino acids long. The germline V gene encodes CDR1 MDHEN and CDR2 SYDVKM. Here the CDR3 reads CASCPDRTDNYGYTF. CDR3 nucleotide sequence: TGTGCCAGCTGCCCAGATCGGACAGATAACTATGGCTACACCTTC.

This sequence joins TRBV10-3 and TRBJ1-6; 9 bases agree with TRBD1. After removal of 2 bases from V and 5 bases from J, the junction contained 1 base not matched to a gene. The germline V gene encodes CDR1 ENHRY and CDR2 SYGVKD. This CDR3 has 15 amino acids. As DNA, the CDR3 is TGTGCCATCAGTGAGAGGGACAGGGATAATTCACCCCTCCACTTT. It is translated as CAISERDRDNSPLHF.

V usage is TRBV7-9 and J usage is TRBJ2-2, with 7 nucleotides matching TRBD2. Germline-derived CDR1 and CDR2 are SEHNR and FQNEAQ (reference sequence). This CDR3 is built from 15 residues. With 4 bases clipped from V and 0 bases from J, the junction kept 2 bases outside the gene matches. CDR3 amino acids: CASSSLAANTGELFF. CDR3 in DNA: TGTGCCAGCAGCTCTCTAGCGGCGAACACCGGGGAGCTGTTTTTT.

V and J are TRBV28 and TRBJ1-3; D is unclear. Germline lookup yields CDR1 MDHEN and CDR2 SYDVKM. This CDR3 contains 16 residues. Between the trimmed V and J ends, which lost 3 bases and 1 base, there was a span of 13 bases. The CDR3 spells CASSLVVASSGNTIYF. In DNA form, the CDR3 reads TGTGCCAGCAGTTTGGTTGTAGCGTCATCTGGAAACACCATATATTTT.

This sequence joins TRBV5-4 and TRBJ2-7, with 9 bases fitting TRBD1. Germline CDR1 SGHNT, CDR2 YYREEE (reference sequence). The CDR3 spans 15 residues. V lost 0 bases, J lost 0 bases, and 1 base stayed unmatched. Here the CDR3 DNA reads TGTGCCAGCAGCTTGGGGGGACAGGGCTCCTACGAGCAGTACTTC. The encoded protein is CASSLGGQGSYEQYF.

The CDR3 coding sequence is TGTGCCAGCAGCTTAGGGGGGACAGGGTACACTGAAGCTTTCTTT. This encodes CASSLGGTGYTEAFF. J is TRBJ1-1 and V is TRBV7-9, with TRBD1 matching over 9 bases. The V and J ends lost 1 base and 3 bases, in that order; junction bases with no gene match: 3. Germline CDR1 and CDR2: SEHNR and FQNEAQ (reference sequence). The CDR3 runs 15 residues.

The chain combines TRBV6-1 with TRBJ2-5; D is possibly TRBD2 (6 bases). With 5 bases removed from V and 0 bases from J, the gap between germline ends came to 10 bases. CDR1 is MNHNS and CDR2 is SASEGT in the germline V gene. The CDR3 is made up of 14 amino acids. CDR3 residues: CASSTLAYQETQYF. The CDR3 region has the DNA TGTGCCAGCAGTACACTAGCTTACCAAGAGACCCAGTACTTC.

The chain employs TRBV5-1 and TRBJ2-7; a weak D match, TRBD2 (5 bases). CDR3 length: 15 amino acids. V lost 3 bases and J lost 3, with 16 bases in between. Germline CDR1 is SGHRS and CDR2 is YFSETQ. This chain's CDR3 is CASSSGHGVDYEQYF. As DNA, the CDR3 is TGCGCCAGCAGCTCCGGCCACGGGGTTGACTACGAGCAGTACTTC.

This clone was seen a few times. The genes are TRBV28 and TRBJ1-4; TRBD1 might be the D (6 bases). V was cut by 6 bases and J by 3 bases, with 17 bases left in between. Germline CDR1 reads MDHEN; CDR2 reads SYDVKM. The CDR3 runs 16 residues. The CDR3 region is CASRKQGLGANEKLFF. The CDR3 region has the DNA TGTGCCAGCAGAAAACAGGGTTTAGGTGCTAATGAAAAACTGTTTTTT.

This clone was observed once. The V call is TRBV2, the J call TRBJ2-1, with 8 bases that match TRBD2. There are 14 residues in the CDR3. In germline, CDR1 is SNHLY, CDR2 FYNNEI. Unmatched junction bases numbered 12, after V lost 7 bases and J lost 10 bases. The CDR3 DNA reads as TGTGCCAGCAAACGAACCGGGGGGGCTCGGGAGCAGTTCTTC. Its translation: CASKRTGGAREQFF.

The rearrangement uses TRBV7-3 and TRBJ2-2; D might be TRBD2 (7 bases). Germline CDR1 reads SGHTA; CDR2 reads FQGTGA. Trimming shortened V by 0 bases and J by 7 bases, and 12 bases separated the two germline ends. The CDR3 contains 15 residues. This chain's CDR3 is CASSLTRGAGGELFF. CDR3 DNA sequence: TGTGCCAGCAGCTTAACCCGGGGGGCCGGCGGGGAGCTGTTTTTT.

V usage is TRBV5-1 and J usage is TRBJ2-5; TRBD2 matches at 14 bases. From germline, CDR1 is SGHRS and CDR2 YFSETQ. The CDR3 runs to 16 residues. V lost 4 bases and J lost 5; bases outside the gene matches: 7. The CDR3 DNA is TGCGCCAGCAGCCCTGGACTAGCGGGAGGATGGGAGACCCAGTACTTC. Encoded protein: CASSPGLAGGWETQYF.

This clone was counted between two and nine times. The genes are TRBV28 and TRBJ2-1, with 7 bases identical to TRBD1. The CDR3 is 16 amino acids. Germline V lookup: CDR1 MDHEN, CDR2 SYDVKM. V was clipped by 6 bases and J by 5 bases; unmatched bases: 13. Written as DNA, the CDR3 is TGTGCCAGCAGGGCAAGGACAGGTACGAATAACAATGAGCAGTTCTTC. It codes for CASRARTGTNNNEQFF.